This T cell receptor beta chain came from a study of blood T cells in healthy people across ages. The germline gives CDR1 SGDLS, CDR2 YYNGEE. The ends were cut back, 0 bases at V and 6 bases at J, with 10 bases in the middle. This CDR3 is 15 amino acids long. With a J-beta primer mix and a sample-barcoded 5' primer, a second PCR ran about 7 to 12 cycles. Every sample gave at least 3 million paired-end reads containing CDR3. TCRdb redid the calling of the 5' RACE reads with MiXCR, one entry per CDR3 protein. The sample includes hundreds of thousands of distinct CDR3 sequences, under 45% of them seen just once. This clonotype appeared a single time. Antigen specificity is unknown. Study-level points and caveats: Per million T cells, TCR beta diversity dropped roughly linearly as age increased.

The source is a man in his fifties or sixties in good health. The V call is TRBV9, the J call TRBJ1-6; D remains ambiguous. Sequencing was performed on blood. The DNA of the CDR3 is TGTGCCAGCAGCGTAGAAGGAGCTCCTAATTCACCCCTCCACTTT. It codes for CASSVEGAPNSPLHF.